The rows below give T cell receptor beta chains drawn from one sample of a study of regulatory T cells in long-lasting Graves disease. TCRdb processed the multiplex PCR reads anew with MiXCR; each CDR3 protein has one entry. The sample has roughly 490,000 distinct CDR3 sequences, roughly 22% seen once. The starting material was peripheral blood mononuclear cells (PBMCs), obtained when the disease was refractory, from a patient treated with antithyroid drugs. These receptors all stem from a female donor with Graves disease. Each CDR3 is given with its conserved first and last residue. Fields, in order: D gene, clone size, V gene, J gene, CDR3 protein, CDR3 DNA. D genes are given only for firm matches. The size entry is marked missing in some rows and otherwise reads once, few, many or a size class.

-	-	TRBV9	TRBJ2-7	CASSVVFSGDFRLGEQYF	TGTGCCAGCAGCGTAGTTTTTTCGGGGGACTTCCGGTTGGGGGAGCAGTACTTC
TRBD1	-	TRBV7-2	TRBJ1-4	CASSPRGPGRGATNEKLFF	TGTGCCAGCAGCCCCAGGGGGCCTGGGAGAGGAGCAACTAATGAAAAACTGTTTTTT
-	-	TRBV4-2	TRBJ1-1	CASSQWGRGGSAEAFF	TGTGCCAGCAGCCAATGGGGGCGCGGGGGGTCGGCTGAAGCTTTCTTT
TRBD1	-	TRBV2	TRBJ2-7	CASSAGTGVEYEQYF	TGTGCCAGCAGTGCCGGGACAGGGGTTGAGTACGAGCAGTACTTC
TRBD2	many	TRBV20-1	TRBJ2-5	CSAHSSGQETQYF	TGCAGTGCCCATTCTAGCGGACAAGAGACCCAGTACTTC
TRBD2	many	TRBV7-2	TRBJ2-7	CASSRTSGSLSYEQYF	TGTGCCAGCAGCCGGACTAGCGGGAGTCTCTCCTACGAACAGTACTTC
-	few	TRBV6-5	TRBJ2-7	CASSSDAIRGYEQYF	TGTGCCAGCAGTTCCGACGCAATCCGCGGCTACGAGCAGTACTTC
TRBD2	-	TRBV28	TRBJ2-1	CASSLGLAGLYNEQFF	TGTGCCAGCAGTTTGGGACTAGCGGGACTTTACAATGAGCAGTTCTTC
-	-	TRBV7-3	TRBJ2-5	CASSVRGEETQYF	TGTGCCAGCAGCGTCAGGGGTGAGGAGACCCAGTACTTC
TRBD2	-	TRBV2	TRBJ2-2	CASGPPGLLGSGELLF	TGTGCCAGCGGCCCTCCGGGACTGCTGGGGAGCGGGGAGCTGCTTTTT
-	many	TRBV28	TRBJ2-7	CASSHTVVSYEQYF	TGTGCCAGCAGCCACACGGTAGTTTCCTACGAGCAGTACTTC
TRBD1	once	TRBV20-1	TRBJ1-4	CSAVPGTGNEKLFF	TGCAGTGCTGTCCCCGGGACAGGGAATGAAAAACTGTTTTTT
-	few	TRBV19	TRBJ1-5	CASSSAGQPQHF	TGTGCCAGCTCCTCGGCGGGTCAGCCCCAGCATTTT
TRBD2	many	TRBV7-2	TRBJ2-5	CASSLLGPLAGEETQYF	TGTGCCAGCAGCTTATTGGGGCCTCTAGCGGGGGAAGAGACCCAGTACTTC
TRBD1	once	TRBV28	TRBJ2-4	CASSYNRDRADQYF	TGTGCCAGCAGTTATAACCGGGACAGGGCTGATCAGTACTTC
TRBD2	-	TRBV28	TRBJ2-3	CASSSIQRGDTDTQYF	TGTGCCAGCAGTTCGATTCAGCGGGGGGACACAGATACGCAGTATTTT
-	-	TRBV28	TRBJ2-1	CASSFQVASVTEQFF	TGTGCCAGCAGTTTTCAGGTAGCGTCAGTAACTGAGCAGTTCTTC
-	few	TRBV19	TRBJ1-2	CASSIRELAGGYTF	TGTGCCAGTAGTATCAGGGAGCTGGCAGGTGGCTACACCTTC
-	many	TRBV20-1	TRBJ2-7	CSATDSAALYEQYF	TGCAGTGCCACCGACAGCGCCGCCCTCTACGAGCAGTACTTC
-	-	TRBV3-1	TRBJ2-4	CASSQDLGQSKNIQYF	TGTGCCAGCAGCCAAGATCTTGGACAGTCCAAAAACATTCAGTACTTC
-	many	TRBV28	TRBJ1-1	CASSLPDIVGEAFF	TGTGCCAGCAGTCTCCCCGACATCGTGGGTGAAGCTTTCTTT
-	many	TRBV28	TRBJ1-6	CASSLSRESRNSPLHF	TGTGCCAGCAGTTTAAGCCGGGAGTCGAGAAATTCACCCCTCCACTTT
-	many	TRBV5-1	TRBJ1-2	CASREGPNIYGYTF	TGCGCCAGCAGGGAAGGGCCTAACATCTATGGCTACACCTTC
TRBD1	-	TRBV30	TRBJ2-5	CAWSQPGQGKETQYF	TGTGCCTGGAGTCAACCGGGACAGGGGAAAGAGACCCAGTACTTC
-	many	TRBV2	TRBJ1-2	CASSESGRINYGYTF	TGTGCCAGCAGTGAATCGGGCAGGATAAACTATGGCTACACCTTC
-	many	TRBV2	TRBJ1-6	CASNAGNNSPLHF	TGTGCCAGCAATGCAGGGAATAACTCACCCCTCCACTTT
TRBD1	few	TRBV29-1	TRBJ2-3	CSATTGSTDTQYF	TGCAGCGCCACGACAGGGAGCACAGATACGCAGTATTTT
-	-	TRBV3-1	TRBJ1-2	CASSQEGAASWAGYTF	TGTGCCAGCAGCCAAGAAGGGGCAGCCTCTTGGGCTGGCTACACCTTC
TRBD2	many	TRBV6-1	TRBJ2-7	CASSENTSGTAAYEQYF	TGTGCCAGCAGTGAGAATACTAGCGGTACCGCCGCCTACGAGCAGTACTTC
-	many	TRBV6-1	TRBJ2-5	CASQGGGTIETQYF	TGTGCTAGCCAGGGAGGGGGCACGATAGAGACCCAGTACTTC
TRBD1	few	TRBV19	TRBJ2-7	CATSTGTNSYEQYF	TGTGCCACCTCGACAGGGACCAACTCCTACGAGCAGTACTTC
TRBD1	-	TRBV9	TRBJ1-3	CASSTGEAGNTIYF	TGTGCCAGCAGCACAGGGGAGGCGGGAAACACCATATATTTT
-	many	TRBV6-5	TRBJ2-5	CASSYTGTQETQYF	TGTGCCAGCAGTTACACAGGGACCCAAGAGACCCAGTACTTC
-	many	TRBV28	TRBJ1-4	CASSPPGLNEKLFF	TGTGCCAGCAGTCCCCCCGGGCTTAATGAAAAACTGTTTTTT
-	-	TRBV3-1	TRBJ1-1	CASSQDIASQAFF	TGTGCCAGCAGCCAAGATATCGCCAGCCAAGCTTTCTTT
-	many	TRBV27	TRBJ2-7	CASRGKWYEQYF	TGTGCCAGCCGGGGGAAATGGTACGAGCAGTACTTC
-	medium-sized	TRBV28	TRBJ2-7	CASSFGLYFYF	TGTGCCAGCAGTTTCGGACTATACTTCTACTTC
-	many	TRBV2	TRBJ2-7	CASGAGYEQYF	TGTGCCAGCGGGGCGGGGTACGAGCAGTACTTC
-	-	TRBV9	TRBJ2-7	CASSPGEEQYF	TGTGCCAGCAGCCCGGGGGAGGAGCAGTACTTC
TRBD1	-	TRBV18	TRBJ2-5	CASSSRQGRETQYF	TGTGCCAGCAGCTCCCGACAGGGGCGAGAGACCCAGTACTTC
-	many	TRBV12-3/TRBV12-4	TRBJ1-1	CASSLERGSTEAFF	TGTGCCAGCAGTTTGGAGCGGGGGAGCACTGAAGCTTTCTTT
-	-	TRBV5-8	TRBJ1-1	CASSLEAGYDTEAFF	TGTGCCAGCAGCTTGGAGGCAGGGTACGACACTGAAGCTTTCTTT
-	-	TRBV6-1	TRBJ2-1	CASTTANQQFF	TGTGCCAGCACCACGGCGAACCAGCAGTTCTTC
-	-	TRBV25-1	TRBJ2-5	CASSPRARPGETQYF	TGTGCCAGCAGTCCCAGGGCCAGGCCGGGGGAGACCCAGTACTTC
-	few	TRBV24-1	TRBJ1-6	CATLTYSSYNSPLHF	TGTGCCACCCTTACTTACTCCTCCTATAATTCACCCCTCCACTTT
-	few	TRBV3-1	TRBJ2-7	CASSQLESYEQYF	TGTGCCAGCAGCCAACTAGAATCCTACGAGCAGTACTTC
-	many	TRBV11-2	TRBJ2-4	CASTPRVGKNIQYF	TGTGCCAGCACCCCCCGGGTGGGCAAAAACATTCAGTACTTC
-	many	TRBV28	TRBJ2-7	CASSKAQGIGRQQYF	TGTGCCAGCAGTAAAGCCCAGGGGATAGGTAGACAGCAGTACTTC
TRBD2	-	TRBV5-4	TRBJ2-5	CASSVSGGTQETQYF	TGTGCCAGCAGCGTAAGCGGGGGGACGCAAGAGACCCAGTACTTC
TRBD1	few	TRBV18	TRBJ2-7	CASSSTGTGFEQYF	TGTGCCAGCTCGTCAACCGGGACAGGGTTCGAGCAGTACTTC
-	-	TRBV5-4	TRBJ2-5	CASSLADKETQYF	TGTGCCAGCAGCTTGGCGGATAAAGAGACCCAGTACTTC
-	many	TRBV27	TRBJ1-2	CASSAIRAGLYYGYTF	TGTGCCAGCAGCGCCATTCGGGCAGGACTCTACTATGGCTACACCTTC
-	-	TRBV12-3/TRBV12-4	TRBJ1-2	CASSFGETYGYTF	TGTGCCAGCAGTTTTGGAGAAACTTATGGCTACACCTTC
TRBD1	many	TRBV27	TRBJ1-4	CASRTGTGPEKLFF	TGTGCCAGCAGAACCGGGACAGGGCCCGAAAAACTGTTTTTT
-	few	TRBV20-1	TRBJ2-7	CSARDLRSGLSYEQYF	TGCAGTGCTAGAGATCTAAGGAGCGGGCTCTCCTACGAGCAGTACTTC
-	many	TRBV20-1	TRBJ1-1	CSARLQLNTEAFF	TGCAGTGCTAGACTACAGCTGAACACTGAAGCTTTCTTT
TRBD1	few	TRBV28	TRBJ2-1	CASSLHRDRNYNEQFF	TGTGCCAGCAGTTTGCACCGGGACAGAAACTACAATGAGCAGTTCTTC
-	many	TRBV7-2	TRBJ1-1	CASSPNLVNTEAFF	TGTGCCAGCAGCCCTAATCTGGTAAACACTGAAGCTTTCTTT
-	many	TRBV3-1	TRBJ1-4	CASSQIALWEEKLFF	TGTGCCAGCAGCCAAATAGCCCTTTGGGAAGAAAAACTGTTTTTT
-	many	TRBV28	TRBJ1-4	CASSLRTRSSATNEKLFF	TGTGCCAGCAGTTTACGGACCCGATCGTCGGCTACAAATGAAAAACTGTTTTTT